These T cell receptor beta chains were read from a single sample in a study of OX40 agonist ivuxolimab in advanced cancers. Profiled with immunoSEQ multiplex PCR; TCRdb holds only in-frame clones, not every one. The table has tens of thousands of clones, 80% to 95% seen once. The starting material was CD4+ or CD8+ T cells sorted from blood, obtained in a trial of the OX40 agonist ivuxolimab. The receptor source for this set is an adult with an advanced solid tumor such as melanoma, head and neck, liver or kidney cancer. The conserved cysteine and the conserved F or W are not part of the CDR3 here. A D gene is named only where the DNA matches it firmly. Where a row states a size, it is once, few, many or the class of an expanded clone; other rows omit it.

d_gene	v_gene	j_gene	abundance	len	CDR3aa
TRBD1	TRBV18	TRBJ2-7	once	13	ASSLYGQGMYEQY
NA	TRBV27	TRBJ2-7	NA	12	ASSFWGSGYEQY
TRBD2	TRBV28	TRBJ2-1	NA	13	ASNPSGRFYNEQF
TRBD2	TRBV19	TRBJ2-1	NA	14	ASRDQGLAAPNEQF
NA	TRBV21-1	TRBJ2-1	NA	10	APAGGCYEQF
TRBD2	TRBV27	TRBJ2-7	few	10	ATRTSGYEQY
NA	TRBV20-1	TRBJ1-2	NA	8	SARDWGYT
TRBD2	TRBV19	TRBJ2-1	NA	13	ASIGTSGNSRRQF
TRBD1	TRBV19	TRBJ2-1	NA	12	ASSPWTGSNEQF
TRBD2	TRBV15	TRBJ2-7	NA	13	ATSRTLSGSNEQY
TRBD1	TRBV5-1	TRBJ2-5	NA	15	ASSLAPGGIGQETQY
NA	TRBV11-2	TRBJ2-7	NA	10	ASSFTRYEQY
TRBD2	TRBV28	TRBJ2-1	NA	9	ASSLTSGRV